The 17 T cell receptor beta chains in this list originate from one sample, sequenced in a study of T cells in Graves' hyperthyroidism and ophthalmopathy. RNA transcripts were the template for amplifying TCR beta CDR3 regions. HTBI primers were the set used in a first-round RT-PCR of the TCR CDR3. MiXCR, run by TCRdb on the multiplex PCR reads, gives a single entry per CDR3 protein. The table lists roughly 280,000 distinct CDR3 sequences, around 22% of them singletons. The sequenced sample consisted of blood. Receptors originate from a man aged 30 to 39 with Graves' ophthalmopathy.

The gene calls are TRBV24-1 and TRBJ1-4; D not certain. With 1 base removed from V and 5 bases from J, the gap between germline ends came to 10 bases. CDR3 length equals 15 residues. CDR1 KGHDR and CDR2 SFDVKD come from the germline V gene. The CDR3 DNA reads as TGTGCCACCAGTGATTTTGTACGGCTAAATGAAAAACTGTTTTTT. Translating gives CATSDFVRLNEKLFF.

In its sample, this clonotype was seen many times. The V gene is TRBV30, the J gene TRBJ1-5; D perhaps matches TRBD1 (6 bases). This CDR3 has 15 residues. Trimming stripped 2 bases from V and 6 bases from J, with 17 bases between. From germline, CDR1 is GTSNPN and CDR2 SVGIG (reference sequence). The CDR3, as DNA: TGTGCCTGGAGTAAAACTCACAGGGAAGGTCAGCCCCAGCATTTT. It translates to CAWSKTHREGQPQHF.

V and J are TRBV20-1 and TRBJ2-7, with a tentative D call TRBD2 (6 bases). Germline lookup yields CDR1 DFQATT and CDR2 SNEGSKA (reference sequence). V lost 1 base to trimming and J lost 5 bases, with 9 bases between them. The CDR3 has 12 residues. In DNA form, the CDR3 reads TGCAGTGCTAGAGGGGGCGGGAACGAGCAGTACTTC. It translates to CSARGGGNEQYF.

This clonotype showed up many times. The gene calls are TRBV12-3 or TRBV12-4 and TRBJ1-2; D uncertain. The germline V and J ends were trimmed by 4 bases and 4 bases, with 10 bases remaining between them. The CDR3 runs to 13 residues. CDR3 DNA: TGTGCCAGCAGTTCGGAGTTCGGCTATGGCTACACCTTC. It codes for CASSSEFGYGYTF.

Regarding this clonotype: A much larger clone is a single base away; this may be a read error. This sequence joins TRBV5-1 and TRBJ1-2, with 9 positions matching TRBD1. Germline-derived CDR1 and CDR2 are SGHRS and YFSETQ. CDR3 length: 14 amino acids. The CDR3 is CASTGQGRSYGYTF. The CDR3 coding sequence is TGTGCCAGCACCGGACAGGGGAGAAGCTATGGCTACACCTTC.

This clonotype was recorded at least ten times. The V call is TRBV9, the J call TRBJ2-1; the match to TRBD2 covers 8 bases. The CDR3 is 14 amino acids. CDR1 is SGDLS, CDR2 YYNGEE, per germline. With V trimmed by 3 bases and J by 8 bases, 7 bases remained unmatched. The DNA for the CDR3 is TGTGCCAGCAGCGCGAGACTAGCGAGGGATGAGCAGTTCTTC. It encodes CASSARLARDEQFF.

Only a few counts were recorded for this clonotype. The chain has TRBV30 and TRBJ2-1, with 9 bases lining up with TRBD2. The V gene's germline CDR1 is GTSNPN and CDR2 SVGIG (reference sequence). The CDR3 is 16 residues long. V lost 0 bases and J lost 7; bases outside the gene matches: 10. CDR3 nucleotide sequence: TGTGCCTGGAGTGTGGTAGCGGGAGTCCACCGGAATGAGCAGTTCTTC. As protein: CAWSVVAGVHRNEQFF.

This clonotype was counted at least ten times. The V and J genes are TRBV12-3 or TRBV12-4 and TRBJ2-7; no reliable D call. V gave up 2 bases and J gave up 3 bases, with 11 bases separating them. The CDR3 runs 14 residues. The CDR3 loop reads CASSLLARGYEQYF. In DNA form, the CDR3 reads TGTGCCAGCAGTTTACTGGCGAGAGGCTACGAGCAGTACTTC.

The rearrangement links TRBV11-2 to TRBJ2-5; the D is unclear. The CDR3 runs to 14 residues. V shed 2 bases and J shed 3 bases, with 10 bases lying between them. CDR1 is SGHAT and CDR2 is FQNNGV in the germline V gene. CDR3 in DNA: TGTGCCAGCAGCTTACGGCTGGAAAAAGAGACCCAGTACTTC. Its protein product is CASSLRLEKETQYF.

Here the CDR3 reads CASSTLYEGDGNQPQHF. In DNA form, the CDR3 reads TGTGCCAGCAGTACCCTTTATGAGGGGGATGGGAATCAGCCCCAGCATTTT. The chain has TRBV12-3 or TRBV12-4 and TRBJ1-5, with D perhaps matching TRBD1 (6 bases). The CDR3 is made up of 17 amino acids. V lost 5 bases and J 4 bases, leaving 21 bases between the germline ends.

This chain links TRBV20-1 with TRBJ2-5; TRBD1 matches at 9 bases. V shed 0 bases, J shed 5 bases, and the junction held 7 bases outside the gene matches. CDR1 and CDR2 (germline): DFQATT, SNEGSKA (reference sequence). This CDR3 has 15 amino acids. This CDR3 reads CSAREGTGPRETQYF. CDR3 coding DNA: TGCAGTGCTAGAGAAGGGACAGGGCCTCGGGAGACCCAGTACTTC.

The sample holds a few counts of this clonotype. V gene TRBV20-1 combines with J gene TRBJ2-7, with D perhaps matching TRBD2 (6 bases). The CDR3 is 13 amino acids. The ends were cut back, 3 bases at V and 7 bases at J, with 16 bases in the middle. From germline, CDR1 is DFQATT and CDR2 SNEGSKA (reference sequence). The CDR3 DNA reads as TGCAGTGCTAGTCGTAGCGGCTCGAGTGAGCAGTACTTC. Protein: CSASRSGSSEQYF.

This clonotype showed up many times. The CDR3 sequence is CASSLYNEQFF. Here the CDR3 DNA reads TGTGCCAGCAGTTTATACAATGAGCAGTTCTTC. The V and J genes are TRBV2 and TRBJ2-1; the D is unclear. There are 11 residues in the CDR3. V shed 5 bases and J shed 4 bases, with 3 bases lying between them. From germline, CDR1 is SNHLY and CDR2 FYNNEI.

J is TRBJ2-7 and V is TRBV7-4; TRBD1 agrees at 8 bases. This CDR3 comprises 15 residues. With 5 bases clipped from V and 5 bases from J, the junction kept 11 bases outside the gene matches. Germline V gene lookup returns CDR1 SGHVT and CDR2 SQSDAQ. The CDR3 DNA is TGTGCCAGCAGCCAAGTGGACAGGGATCTTAACGAGCAGTACTTC. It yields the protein CASSQVDRDLNEQYF.

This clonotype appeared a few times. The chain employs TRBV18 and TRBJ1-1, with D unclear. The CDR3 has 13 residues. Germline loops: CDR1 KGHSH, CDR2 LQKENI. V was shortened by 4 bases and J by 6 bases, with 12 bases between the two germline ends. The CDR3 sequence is CASSRGLSAEAFF. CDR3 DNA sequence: TGTGCCAGCTCACGAGGGCTTTCGGCTGAAGCTTTCTTT.

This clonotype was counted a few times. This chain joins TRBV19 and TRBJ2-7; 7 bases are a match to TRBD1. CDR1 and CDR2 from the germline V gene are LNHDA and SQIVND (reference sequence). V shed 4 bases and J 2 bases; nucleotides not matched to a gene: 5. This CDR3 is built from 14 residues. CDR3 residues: CASSTGQNTYEQYF. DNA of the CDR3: TGTGCCAGTAGTACGGGACAGAATACCTACGAGCAGTACTTC.

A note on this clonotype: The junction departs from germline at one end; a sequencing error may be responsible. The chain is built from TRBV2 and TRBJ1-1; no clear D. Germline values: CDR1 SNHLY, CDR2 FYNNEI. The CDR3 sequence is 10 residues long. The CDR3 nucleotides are TGTACCAGCATAGCCACTGAAGCTTTCTTT. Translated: CTSIATEAFF. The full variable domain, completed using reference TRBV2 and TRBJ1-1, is EPEVTQTPSHQVTQMGQEVILRCVPISNHLYFYWYRQILGQKVEFLVSFYNNEISEKSEIFDDQFSVERPDGSNFTLKIRSTKLEDSAMYFCTSIATEAFFGQGTRLTVV.